This record looks at one T cell receptor beta chain sequence and its context. The source of the sample is a study of T cell responses to AZD1222 COVID-19 vaccine. This CDR3 contains 13 residues. J lost 6 bases, V lost 6 bases, and 4 bases had no gene match. Germline-derived CDR1 and CDR2 are MNHEY and SMNVEV (reference sequence). Assay: immunoSEQ multiplex PCR; the TCRdb copy retains only in-frame clones and omits some. The sample has around 200,000 clones; around nine tenths are singletons. The sequence was collected from an adult in good health. The sequenced sample was peripheral blood, obtained on day 0 of AZD1222 vaccination. The chain employs TRBV27 and TRBJ2-3; 9 positions agree with TRBD1. In DNA, the CDR3 is TGTGCCAGCAGGGTGACAGGGGGGGATACGCAGTATTTT. Translated: CASRVTGGDTQYF.